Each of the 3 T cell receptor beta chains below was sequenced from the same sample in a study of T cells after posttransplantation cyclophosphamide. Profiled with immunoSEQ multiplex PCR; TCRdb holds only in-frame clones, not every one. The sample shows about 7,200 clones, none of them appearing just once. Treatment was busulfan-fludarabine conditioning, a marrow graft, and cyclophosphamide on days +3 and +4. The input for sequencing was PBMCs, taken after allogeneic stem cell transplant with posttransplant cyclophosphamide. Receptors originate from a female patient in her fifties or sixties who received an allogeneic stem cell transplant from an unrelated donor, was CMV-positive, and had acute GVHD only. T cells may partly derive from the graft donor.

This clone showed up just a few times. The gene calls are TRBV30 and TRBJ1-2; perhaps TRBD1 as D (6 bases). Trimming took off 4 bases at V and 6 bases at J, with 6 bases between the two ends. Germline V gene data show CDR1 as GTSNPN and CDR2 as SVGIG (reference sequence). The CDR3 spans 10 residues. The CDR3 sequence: CAWNRDGYTF. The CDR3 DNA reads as TGTGCCTGGAACAGGGATGGCTACACCTTC.

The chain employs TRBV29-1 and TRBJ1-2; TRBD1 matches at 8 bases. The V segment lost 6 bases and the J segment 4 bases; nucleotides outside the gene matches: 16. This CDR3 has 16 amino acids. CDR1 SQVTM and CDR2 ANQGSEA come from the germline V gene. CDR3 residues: CSVRDRLNGPGYGYTF. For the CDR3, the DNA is TGCAGCGTCCGGGACAGGTTAAATGGGCCGGGCTATGGCTACACCTTC.

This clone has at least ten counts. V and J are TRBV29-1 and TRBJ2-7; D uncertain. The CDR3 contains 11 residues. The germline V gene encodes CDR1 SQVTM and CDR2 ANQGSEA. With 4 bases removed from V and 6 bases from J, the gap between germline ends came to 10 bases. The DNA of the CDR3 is TGCAGCGTTGTCTCCGGGTCCGAGCAGTACTTC. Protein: CSVVSGSEQYF.